This T cell receptor beta chain was found in a study of T cell responses to AZD1222 COVID-19 vaccine. Broader study findings: Spike-specific TCR depth and breadth grew after two AZD1222 doses.

V was cut by 2 bases and J by 4 bases, with 11 bases left in between. Germline values: CDR1 KGHSH, CDR2 LQKENI. CDR3 length equals 14 residues. Sequencing used immunoSEQ multiplex PCR; TCRdb keeps in-frame clones, though not all of them. The table includes tens of thousands of clones, more than 70% detected once. For this clone: Antigen: not known.

This chain connects TRBV18 to TRBJ1-1; TRBD1 is a possible D gene (5 bases). The sequence came from an adult who received the AZD1222 COVID-19 vaccine. Sequencing used peripheral blood, obtained 28 days after the second AZD1222 dose. CDR3 amino acids: CASSPDQGRTEAFF. CDR3 nucleotide sequence: TGTGCCAGCTCACCAGACCAGGGTCGCACTGAAGCTTTCTTT. The entire variable domain, with the rest obtained from reference TRBV18 and TRBJ1-1, is as follows: NAGVMQNPRHLVRRRGQEARLRCSPMKGHSHVYWYRQLPEEGLKFMVYLQKENIIDESGMPKERFSAEFPKEGPSILRIQQVVRGDSAAYFCASSPDQGRTEAFFGQGTRLTVV.